This TCR beta chain was documented in a study of blood T cells in healthy people across ages. This clonotype was seen repeatedly, ten times or more. The CDR3 covers 13 residues. Germline V gene data show CDR1 as MNHEY and CDR2 as SMNVEV (reference sequence). The ends were cut back, 2 bases at V and 2 bases at J, with 7 bases in the middle. Together with a sample-barcoded 5' primer, a J-beta primer mix was included in a second PCR lasting roughly 6 to 12 cycles. From the 5' RACE reads, TCRdb called clonotypes with MiXCR, one entry per CDR3 protein. The sample shows 920,000 or so distinct CDR3 sequences, less than 50% of them seen only once.

Source material: blood. The clonotype comes from a woman in her fifties or sixties in good health. This chain uses TRBV27 with TRBJ2-7; TRBD1 might be the D (5 bases). CDR3 in amino acids: CASSLRGTYEQYF. CDR3 nucleotide sequence: TGTGCCAGCAGTTTAAGGGGCACCTACGAGCAGTACTTC.